Described below is a single T cell receptor (beta chain) sequence and its context. Profiled with immunoSEQ multiplex PCR; TCRdb holds only in-frame clones, not every one. The top ten hold 4% to 4.5% of the sample, which has about 100,000 clones, around 87% seen once. The sample originates from a study of T cell responses to AZD1222 COVID-19 vaccine. This TCR was sampled from an adult in good health. The input for sequencing was peripheral blood, taken on day 0 of MenACWY control vaccination.

The CDR3 DNA reads as TGCGCCAGCAGCTATGACAGAGCGGGCGGGGAGCAGTACTTC. This codes for CASSYDRAGGEQYF. The chain uses TRBV5-1 and TRBJ2-7; the D gene is possibly TRBD2 (6 bases). V shed 3 bases and J shed 7 bases, with 17 bases lying between them. The CDR3 loop spans 14 amino acids. The germline CDR1 and CDR2 sequences are SGHRS and YFSETQ.